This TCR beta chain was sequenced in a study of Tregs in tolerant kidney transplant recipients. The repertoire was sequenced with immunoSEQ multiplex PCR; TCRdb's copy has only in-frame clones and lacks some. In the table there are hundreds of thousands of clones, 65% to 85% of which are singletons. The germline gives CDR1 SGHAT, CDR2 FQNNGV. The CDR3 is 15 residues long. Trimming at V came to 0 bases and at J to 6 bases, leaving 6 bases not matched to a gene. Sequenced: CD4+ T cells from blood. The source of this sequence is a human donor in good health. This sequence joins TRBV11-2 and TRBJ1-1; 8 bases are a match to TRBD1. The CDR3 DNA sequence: TGTGCCAGCAGCTTAGATGCAGGGGGCGCTTCTGAAGCTTTCTTT. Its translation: CASSLDAGGASEAFF.